The 24 T cell receptor beta chains reported below all come from one sample, sequenced in a study of beta chain features in type 1 diabetes. No antigen is known for these receptors. Points from the study as a whole: Shortening of TCRB CDR3s, moderate but significant, appeared in all four CD4+ subsets of Type 1 diabetes patients.

Expressed TCRB transcripts were sequenced, since all the RNA that had been isolated was reverse transcribed. Assay: immunoSEQ multiplex PCR; the TCRdb copy retains only in-frame clones and omits some. The repertoire holds about 230,000 clones, with under 20% as singletons. Sequencing was performed on naive CD4+ T cells from blood. The receptors here all came from a man aged 30 to 39 with type 1 diabetes.

The rearrangement links TRBV28 to TRBJ2-3, with TRBD1 identical over 7 bases. CDR3 length equals 12 residues. CDR1 is MDHEN, CDR2 SYDVKM, per germline. Trimming took 7 bases from V and 4 from J; bases not matched to a gene: 2. The CDR3 region has the DNA TGTGCCAGCATGACAGGGTCAGATACGCAGTATTTT. Translating gives CASMTGSDTQYF.

The chain is built from TRBV30 and TRBJ1-4; D is uncertain. Per the germline V gene, CDR1 is GTSNPN and CDR2 is SVGIG (reference sequence). CDR3 length: 11 residues. Trimming stripped 4 bases from V and 8 bases from J, with 8 bases between. The DNA of the CDR3 is TGTGCCTGGACGTCTGAGGAAAAACTGTTTTTT. This codes for CAWTSEEKLFF.

This clone was recorded a few times. The same CDR3 also results from other DNA sequences found in this sample. This chain connects TRBV29-1 to TRBJ2-5; TRBD1 matches 9 bases. Germline-derived CDR1 and CDR2 are SQVTM and ANQGSEA. The V and J ends lost 4 bases and 4 bases, in that order; junction bases with no gene match: 1. The CDR3 is 12 residues long. The CDR3 region has the DNA TGCAGCGTTGGACAGGGGGGAGAGACCCAGTACTTC. Protein: CSVGQGGETQYF. Together with reference TRBV29-1 and TRBJ2-5, the CDR3 gives the full variable domain: SAVISQKPSRDICQRGTSLTIQCQVDSQVTMMFWYRQQPGQSLTLIATANQGSEATYESGFVIDKFPISRPNLTFSTLTVSNMSPEDSSIYLCSVGQGGETQYFGPGTRLLVL.

This clone has just a few counts. CDR3 residues: CASSLTSASGELFF. DNA of the CDR3: TGTGCCAGCAGCTTGACTAGCGCATCCGGGGAGCTGTTTTTT. This chain connects TRBV7-9 to TRBJ2-2; the match to TRBD2 covers 8 bases. CDR1 is SEHNR, CDR2 FQNEAQ, per germline (reference sequence). The V segment lost 3 bases and the J segment 6 bases; nucleotides outside the gene matches: 3. This CDR3 has 14 residues.

The chain has TRBV30 and TRBJ2-5, with 9 bases lining up with TRBD1. The CDR3 is made up of 12 amino acids. With V trimmed by 8 bases and J by 4 bases, 5 bases remained unmatched. CDR1 is GTSNPN, CDR2 SVGIG, per germline (reference sequence). CDR3 coding DNA: TGTGCCGGTGCACAGGGGGCAGAGACCCAGTACTTC. Its protein is CAGAQGAETQYF.

This clone turned up a few times. The chain links TRBV9 to TRBJ1-1; no definite D call. This CDR3 has 12 amino acids. Germline CDR1 reads SGDLS; CDR2 reads YYNGEE. Trimming took off 0 bases at V and 1 base at J, with 1 base between the two ends. This chain's CDR3 is CASSVENTEAFF. CDR3 DNA sequence: TGTGCCAGCAGCGTAGAGAACACTGAAGCTTTCTTT.

The V and J genes are TRBV9 and TRBJ2-5; D not certain. The CDR3 is made up of 13 amino acids. Germline V gives CDR1 SGDLS, CDR2 YYNGEE. Trimming removed 1 base at V and 5 bases at J, with 9 bases between. The CDR3 loop reads CASSVNPMETQYF. CDR3 nucleotides: TGTGCCAGCAGCGTAAACCCTATGGAGACCCAGTACTTC.

This clone came up a few times. The chain has TRBV14 and TRBJ1-2; 7 positions agree with TRBD1. The CDR3 spans 16 residues. V was pared by 4 bases and J by 6 bases, with 14 bases of the junction left unmatched. Germline values: CDR1 SGHDN, CDR2 FVKESK. The CDR3 sequence: CASSLYPDRDGHGYTF. The CDR3 DNA sequence: TGTGCCAGCAGCCTCTACCCTGACAGGGACGGGCATGGCTACACCTTC. The entire variable domain, with the rest obtained from reference TRBV14 and TRBJ1-2, is as follows: EAGVTQFPSHSVIEKGQTVTLRCDPISGHDNLYWYRRVMGKEIKFLLHFVKESKQDESGMPNNRFLAERTGGTYSTLKVQPAELEDSGVYFCASSLYPDRDGHGYTFGSGTRLTVV.

This clone was picked up a small number of times. The rearrangement links TRBV9 to TRBJ2-3; no firm D call. Germline V lookup: CDR1 SGDLS, CDR2 YYNGEE. This CDR3 has 17 amino acids. The V end was cut by 0 bases, the J end by 4 bases, with 18 bases between. The CDR3 reads CASSVGLGSITADTQYF. The CDR3 DNA sequence: TGTGCCAGCAGCGTAGGATTAGGGTCAATTACAGCAGATACGCAGTATTTT.

The gene calls are TRBV29-1 and TRBJ1-2, with 7 positions matching TRBD1. Germline values: CDR1 SQVTM, CDR2 ANQGSEA. V lost 6 bases and J lost 6; bases outside the gene matches: 10. The CDR3 has 13 residues. CDR3 bases: TGCAGCGTCTCCGGGACAGCGGCCCATGGCTACACCTTC. This translates into CSVSGTAAHGYTF.

The chain is built from TRBV27 and TRBJ2-7; 7 bases align to TRBD1. Germline CDR1 reads MNHEY; CDR2 reads SMNVEV (reference sequence). V was pared by 10 bases and J by 0 bases, with 9 bases of the junction left unmatched. CDR3 length equals 14 residues. CDR3 sequence: CATRPGTVSYEQYF. As DNA, the CDR3 is TGTGCCACCCGACCAGGGACAGTCTCCTACGAGCAGTACTTC.

This chain links TRBV7-9 with TRBJ2-3; TRBD1 aligns across 8 bases. Germline V gene data show CDR1 as SEHNR and CDR2 as FQNEAQ (reference sequence). The V segment lost 4 bases and the J segment 7 bases; nucleotides outside the gene matches: 7. This CDR3 region has 14 residues. CDR3 bases: TGTGCCAGCAGCTCGACAGGGGTGAATTATACGCAGTATTTT. Its protein product is CASSSTGVNYTQYF.

This clone was detected only a few times. The V call is TRBV5-4, the J call TRBJ1-2; D perhaps matches TRBD1 (5 bases). This CDR3 has 15 residues. The germline V and J ends were trimmed by 4 bases and 4 bases, with 17 bases remaining between them. Germline CDR1 SGHNT, CDR2 YYREEE (reference sequence). The DNA of the CDR3 is TGTGCCAGCAGCCTAAAGACAGCAGGAATCTATGGCTACACCTTC. As protein: CASSLKTAGIYGYTF.

The chain carries TRBV29-1 and TRBJ2-1, with D uncertain. V was trimmed by 7 bases and J by 6 bases, leaving 19 bases between them. CDR3 length equals 14 residues. CDR1 is SQVTM and CDR2 is ANQGSEA in the germline V gene. Here the CDR3 reads CSAQKGFRGNEQFF. Here the CDR3 DNA reads TGCAGCGCCCAGAAGGGATTTCGAGGCAATGAGCAGTTCTTC.

This clone occurred a few times. The chain joins TRBV15 to TRBJ2-1; D may be TRBD1 or TRBD2 (6 bases each). This CDR3 region has 15 residues. Germline CDR1 and CDR2: LNHNV and YYDKDF (reference sequence). V was clipped by 4 bases and J by 2 bases, with 12 bases between them. The CDR3 coding sequence is TGTGCCACCAGCATGGGGGGCGCGCCCTACAATGAGCAGTTCTTC. This encodes CATSMGGAPYNEQFF.

This clone turned up a few times. V and J are TRBV30 and TRBJ1-5; unclear D gene. Germline CDR1 GTSNPN, CDR2 SVGIG (reference sequence). This CDR3 comprises 14 residues. The germline V and J ends were trimmed by 0 bases and 4 bases, with 10 bases remaining between them. The CDR3 reads CAWSVLEGNQPQHF. The CDR3, as DNA: TGTGCCTGGAGTGTACTGGAAGGAAATCAGCCCCAGCATTTT.

This clone was detected only a few times. The chain recombines TRBV29-1 with TRBJ2-3, with TRBD2 as a possible D gene (6 bases). Germline V lookup: CDR1 SQVTM, CDR2 ANQGSEA. The CDR3 runs to 13 residues. Between the trimmed V and J ends, which lost 6 bases and 1 base, there was a span of 11 bases. The CDR3 protein is CSVARGGTDTQYF. Here the CDR3 DNA reads TGCAGCGTGGCCCGCGGGGGCACAGATACGCAGTATTTT.

This clone was observed a handful of times. The CDR3 reads CASSVGRGAYNEQFF. As DNA, the CDR3 is TGTGCCAGCAGCGTAGGCAGGGGAGCCTACAATGAGCAGTTCTTC. This rearrangement joins TRBV9 to TRBJ2-1, with D possibly TRBD1 on 6 matching bases. Germline V CDR1 and CDR2: SGDLS, YYNGEE. The CDR3 totals 15 residues. The V end lost 0 bases, the J end lost 2 bases, and 9 bases lay between the germline ends.

The genes are TRBV30 and TRBJ2-3; TRBD2 is a possible D gene (5 bases). The CDR3 runs to 14 residues. CDR1 and CDR2 from the germline V gene are GTSNPN and SVGIG (reference sequence). V lost 2 bases to trimming and J lost 0 bases, with 9 bases between them. Here the CDR3 DNA reads TGTGCCTGGAGTTACTCTAGCAGCACAGATACGCAGTATTTT. Translation: CAWSYSSSTDTQYF.

The rearrangement links TRBV20-1 to TRBJ2-7; 8 nucleotides agree with TRBD1. The CDR3 sequence is 11 residues long. V lost 6 bases to trimming and J lost 6 bases; unmatched junction nucleotides: 4. CDR1 is DFQATT and CDR2 is SNEGSKA in the germline V gene (reference sequence). The CDR3, as DNA: TGCAGTGCACACGACAGGGGCGAGCAGTACTTC. Translated: CSAHDRGEQYF.

This clone was counted a few times. The V call is TRBV29-1, the J call TRBJ2-6, with D possibly TRBD2 on 5 matching bases. With 4 bases removed from V and 0 bases from J, the gap between germline ends came to 16 bases. From germline, CDR1 is SQVTM and CDR2 ANQGSEA. The CDR3 length is 17 residues. CDR3: CSVAPLAPSSGANVLTF. CDR3 nucleotides: TGCAGCGTTGCCCCTTTAGCGCCGAGCTCTGGGGCCAACGTCCTGACTTTC.

The genes are TRBV7-2 and TRBJ1-2; 7 positions agree with TRBD1. CDR1 is SGHTA, CDR2 FQGNSA, per germline. The CDR3 runs to 15 residues. The V and J ends lost 5 bases and 7 bases, in that order; junction bases with no gene match: 13. The CDR3 nucleotides read TGTGCCAGCAGCATCCTGGGACAGTTGCTGCGTGGCTACACCTTC. Its protein product is CASSILGQLLRGYTF.

This clone was counted a few times. The CDR3 protein is CASSSAGIQFF. The CDR3 DNA reads as TGTGCCAGCAGCAGCGCCGGGATCCAGTTCTTC. The V gene is TRBV5-4, the J gene TRBJ2-1, with D maybe TRBD2 (5 bases). CDR3 length: 11 amino acids. In germline, CDR1 is SGHNT, CDR2 YYREEE (reference sequence). V lost 4 bases and J 13 bases, leaving 12 bases between the germline ends.

This clone appeared a few times. The chain recombines TRBV25-1 with TRBJ2-5; D unresolved. The germline V gene has CDR1 MGHDK and CDR2 SYGVNS. CDR3 size: 15 residues. Trimming removed 1 base at V and 7 bases at J, with 16 bases between. CDR3 residues: CASSESKSRVGTQYF. Written as DNA, the CDR3 is TGTGCCAGCAGTGAATCTAAGTCACGAGTAGGGACCCAGTACTTC.